The T cell receptor beta chain described here comes from a study of identical twins. This clonotype was counted a few times. The antigen is unknown. TCRdb passed the 5' RACE reads through MiXCR, listing each CDR3 protein once. The sample holds 350,000 to 450,000 distinct CDR3 sequences, roughly 20% seen once. Trimming at V came to 2 bases and at J to 4 bases, leaving 8 bases not matched to a gene. CDR1 and CDR2 from the germline V gene are MGHRA and YSYEKL. The CDR3 has 16 amino acids. Broader study findings: There were fewer insertions in abundant cord blood beta clonotypes, but memory repertoires showed no such pattern. Zero-insertion analyses were open to partial confounding by invariant MAIT and iNKT cells.

The source material was naive T cells sorted from blood. This TCR derives from a man aged 45-60 years in good health. V is TRBV4-1 and J is TRBJ2-7; TRBD1 matches 10 bases. CDR3 sequence reads: CASSQMGQGKSYEQYF. The CDR3 DNA follows: TGCGCCAGCAGCCAAATGGGACAGGGGAAGTCGTACGAGCAGTACTTC.